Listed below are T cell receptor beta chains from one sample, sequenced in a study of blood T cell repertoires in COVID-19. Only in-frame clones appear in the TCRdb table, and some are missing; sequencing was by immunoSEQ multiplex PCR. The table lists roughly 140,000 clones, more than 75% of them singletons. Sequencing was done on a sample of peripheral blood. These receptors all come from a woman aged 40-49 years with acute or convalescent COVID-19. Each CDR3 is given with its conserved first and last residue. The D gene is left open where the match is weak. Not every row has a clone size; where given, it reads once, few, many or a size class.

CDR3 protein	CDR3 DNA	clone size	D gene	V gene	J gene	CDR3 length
CASSLRGGLTEAFF	TGTGCCAGCAGCCTCCGGGGGGGATTAACTGAAGCTTTCTTT	-	-	TRBV7-9	TRBJ1-1	14
CASRVPRQVGDAEAFF	TGCGCCAGCAGGGTACCCAGGCAGGTCGGCGACGCTGAAGCTTTCTTT	-	-	TRBV5-1	TRBJ1-1	16
CASSLGTSGAVDEQFF	TGCGCCAGCAGCCTCGGGACTAGCGGGGCGGTTGACGAGCAGTTCTTC	-	TRBD2	TRBV5-1	TRBJ2-1	16
CASSLGGQGYGYTF	TGCGCCAGCAGCTTGGGCGGACAGGGTTATGGCTACACCTTC	-	TRBD1	TRBV5-1	TRBJ1-2	14
CASSLGAATYNEQFF	TGTGCCAGCAGCTTAGGAGCGGCCACCTACAATGAGCAGTTCTTC	-	-	TRBV7-2	TRBJ2-1	15
CSVGEGQFNYGYTF	TGCAGCGTGGGTGAGGGACAGTTTAACTATGGCTACACCTTC	-	TRBD1	TRBV29-1	TRBJ1-2	14
CASSVGQSNTEAFF	TGTGCCAGCAGCGTTGGGCAGTCCAACACTGAAGCTTTCTTT	-	-	TRBV9	TRBJ1-1	14
CASTHLNEKLFF	TGTGCCAGCACCCATTTGAATGAAAAACTGTTTTTT	-	-	TRBV7-2	TRBJ1-4	12
CASSLRDTGETQYF	TGTGCCAGCAGCCTCCGAGACACGGGGGAGACCCAGTACTTC	-	-	TRBV5-4	TRBJ2-5	14
CASSRKRERSYEQYF	TGTGCCAGCAGCAGGAAAAGGGAGAGGTCCTACGAGCAGTACTTC	-	-	TRBV6-5	TRBJ2-7	15
CASSIDLGDGLYYGYTF	TGTGCCAGTAGTATAGATCTCGGGGACGGACTATACTATGGCTACACCTTC	few	-	TRBV19	TRBJ1-2	17
CSVGGDPSADTQYF	TGCAGCGTTGGAGGGGATCCTAGCGCAGATACGCAGTATTTT	-	-	TRBV29-1	TRBJ2-3	14
CASSLSGRGSGEQFF	TGTGCCAGCAGTCTTAGCGGGAGGGGTTCGGGTGAGCAGTTCTTC	-	TRBD2	TRBV9	TRBJ2-1	15
CARGKRTGTGAVNNQPQHF	TGTGCCAGAGGGAAAAGGACCGGGACAGGGGCCGTTAACAATCAGCCCCAGCATTTT	-	TRBD1	TRBV19	TRBJ1-5	19
CASSLLSGRYNEQFF	TGTGCCAGCAGCCTATTGAGCGGTAGATACAATGAGCAGTTCTTC	-	-	TRBV14	TRBJ2-1	15
CASRLAVAGPTGTGELFF	TGTGCAAGTCGCTTAGCGGTGGCGGGACCCACGGGGACCGGGGAGCTGTTTTTT	-	-	TRBV12-2	TRBJ2-2	18
CASSLGEGRRRTEAFF	TGTGCCAGCAGTTTGGGGGAGGGGAGACGCCGCACTGAAGCTTTCTTT	-	-	TRBV28	TRBJ1-1	16
CASSYIAGGAYEQYF	TGCGCCAGCAGCTATATAGCGGGAGGGGCTTACGAGCAGTACTTC	few	TRBD2	TRBV5-1	TRBJ2-7	15
CASSLDGTGGEAFF	TGTGCCAGCAGCTTAGACGGGACAGGGGGAGAAGCTTTCTTT	-	TRBD1	TRBV7-2	TRBJ1-1	14
CASSLGLGGLGTGELFF	TGCGCCAGCAGCTTGGGGCTTGGCGGCCTTGGCACCGGGGAGCTGTTTTTT	-	-	TRBV5-1	TRBJ2-2	17
CASSLGGQNYGYTF	TGTGCCAGCAGTTTAGGGGGACAGAACTATGGCTACACCTTC	-	TRBD1	TRBV28	TRBJ1-2	14
CASSLAGGWTTEAFF	TGTGCCAGCAGCTTAGCTGGGGGGTGGACCACTGAAGCTTTCTTT	-	-	TRBV11-2	TRBJ1-1	15